This T cell receptor beta chain was identified in a study of CD8 T cells in ankylosing spondylitis. General study points: In synovial fluid and blood from reactive arthritis, some motif variants were previously reported. Seemingly characteristic of ankylosing spondylitis blood was a TCR beta motif consisting of under 10 highly homologous variants. The study looked at matched synovial fluid samples from ankylosing spondylitis patients. Disease-linked clones were reported to be significantly enriched there.

Comment on this clonotype: Its antigen is as yet unknown.

TCRdb re-derived calls from the 5' RACE reads in MiXCR, one entry per CDR3 protein. Here the sample spans some 180,000 distinct CDR3 sequences, 18% being singletons. Germline V CDR1 and CDR2: MNHEY, SMNVEV (reference sequence). The CDR3 sequence is 15 residues long. V lost 3 bases, J lost 2 bases, and 14 bases lay in between. This chain joins TRBV27 and TRBJ2-7; the D gene could be TRBD1 or TRBD2 (5 bases each). This TCR was sampled from a male donor aged 5-29 years with ankylosing spondylitis or in good health (not recorded which). The specimen sequenced was blood, either unsorted or a sorted T cell fraction (not recorded which). The chain's CDR3 is CASSFVGGITYEQYF. CDR3 DNA: TGTGCCAGCAGTTTCGTTGGGGGAATCACCTACGAGCAGTACTTC.